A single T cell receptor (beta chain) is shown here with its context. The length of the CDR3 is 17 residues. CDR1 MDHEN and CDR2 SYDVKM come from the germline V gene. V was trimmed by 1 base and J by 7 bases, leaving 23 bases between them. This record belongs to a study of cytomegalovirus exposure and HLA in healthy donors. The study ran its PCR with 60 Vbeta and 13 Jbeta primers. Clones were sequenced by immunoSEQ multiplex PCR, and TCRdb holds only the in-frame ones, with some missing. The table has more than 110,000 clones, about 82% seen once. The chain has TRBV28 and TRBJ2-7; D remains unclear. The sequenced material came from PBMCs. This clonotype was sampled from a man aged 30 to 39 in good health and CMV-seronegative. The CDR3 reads CASSLFPLVASPREQYF. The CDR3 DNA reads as TGTGCCAGCAGTTTATTCCCCCTGGTAGCTAGTCCGCGGGAGCAGTACTTC.